This T cell receptor beta chain was sequenced during a study of blood T cell repertoires in COVID-19. Per the study methods: Amplifying reference gene primers gave estimates of nucleated cell counts. Some clones are missing from TCRdb's copy, which holds only in-frame ones; the method was immunoSEQ multiplex PCR. V and J calls and clone size are copied from that table; D and trimming were computed from the DNA. The table lists roughly 30,000 clones, roughly 92% of them singletons. This clone was seen a single time. The V gene's germline CDR1 is LGHDT and CDR2 YNNKEL (reference sequence). This CDR3 region has 14 residues. V was cut by 0 bases and J by 5 bases, with 10 bases left in between.

Sample: peripheral blood. This chain joins TRBV3-1 (or the pseudogene TRBV3-2) and TRBJ1-1, with no clear D. The clonotype comes from a human donor in a cohort sampled during active COVID-19. CDR3 sequence (DNA): TGTGCCAGCAGCCAAGATCTCAGAATTACTGAAGCTTTCTTT. This encodes CASSQDLRITEAFF.